This T cell receptor (beta chain) is from a study of T-cell memory formation after mild COVID-19. TCRalpha and TCRbeta libraries used 5'RACE with constant-segment primers and UMIs. One entry per CDR3 protein, called by TCRdb with MiXCR from the 5' RACE reads. Here the sample spans about 350,000 distinct CDR3 sequences, 25% to 30% being singletons. V was trimmed by 5 bases and J by 8 bases, leaving 13 bases between them. The CDR3 sequence is 13 residues long. Per the germline V gene, CDR1 is SEHNR and CDR2 is FQNEAQ (reference sequence). Note on this clonotype: Its cognate antigen is unknown.

Study-wide points: From day 15 to 85, contracting clones were balanced between CD4 and CD8, whereas later expanders leaned toward CD4+.

The sample taken for sequencing was PBMCs or a T cell subset sorted from them (not recorded which). The sequence was obtained from an adult woman who had mild COVID-19 (a few samples of this study predate the infection). Cell type and time point are not known. V and J are TRBV7-9 and TRBJ2-1; weak D call: TRBD2 (5 bases). The CDR3 here is CASSESGNDEQFF. CDR3 DNA: TGTGCCAGCAGCGAATCCGGGAACGATGAGCAGTTCTTC. Complete variable domain (other parts from reference TRBV7-9 and TRBJ2-1): DTGVSQNPRHKITKRGQNVTFRCDPISEHNRLYWYRQTLGQGPEFLTYFQNEAQLEKSRLLSDRFSAERPKGSFSTLEIQRTEQGDSAMYLCASSESGNDEQFFGPGTRLTVL.